The TCR beta chain described here comes from a study of T-cell memory formation after mild COVID-19. Germline V gives CDR1 SGHKS, CDR2 YYEKEE (reference sequence). Trimming left V 3 bases short and J 0 bases short, with 9 bases between. The CDR3 consists of 15 residues. TCRdb reprocessed the 5' RACE reads with MiXCR, giving one entry per CDR3 protein. The profile shows about 400,000 distinct CDR3 sequences, 23% of them singletons. The sequence was obtained from an adult woman who had mild COVID-19 (a few samples of this study predate the infection). Cell type and time point are not known. Specimen: PBMCs or a T cell subset sorted from them (not recorded which). The chain employs TRBV5-5 and TRBJ1-4; D possibly corresponds to TRBD1 (5 bases). CDR3 in DNA: TGTGCCAGCAGCTCGTCCAGGGCAACTAATGAAAAACTGTTTTTT. Translation gives CASSSSRATNEKLFF.